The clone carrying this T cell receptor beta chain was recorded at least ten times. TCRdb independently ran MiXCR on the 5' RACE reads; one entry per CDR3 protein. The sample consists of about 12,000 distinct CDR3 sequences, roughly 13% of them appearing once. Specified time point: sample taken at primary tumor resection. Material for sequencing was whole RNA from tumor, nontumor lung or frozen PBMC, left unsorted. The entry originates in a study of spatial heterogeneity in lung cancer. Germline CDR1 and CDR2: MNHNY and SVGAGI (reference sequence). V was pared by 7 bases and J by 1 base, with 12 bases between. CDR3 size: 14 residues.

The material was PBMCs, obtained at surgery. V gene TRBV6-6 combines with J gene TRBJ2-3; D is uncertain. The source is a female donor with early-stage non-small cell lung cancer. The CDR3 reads CASNMGSRTDTQYF. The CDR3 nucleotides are TGTGCCAGCAATATGGGGTCGCGCACAGATACGCAGTATTTT.